This TCR beta chain is drawn from a study of blood T cell repertoires in COVID-19. Study-level information: From the United States, Italy and Spain came samples of acute and convalescent COVID-19.

Original methodology: Reference gene primers were amplified, and this amplification served to estimate nucleated cell counts. Clones were sequenced by immunoSEQ multiplex PCR, and TCRdb holds only the in-frame ones, with some missing. The DNA was the basis for D and trimming; V, J and clone size are from that table. The data hold 55,000 or so clones, with around nine tenths observed a single time. The CDR3 length is 15 residues. From germline, CDR1 is LNHDA and CDR2 SQIVND (reference sequence). With V trimmed by 5 bases and J by 5 bases, 6 bases remained unmatched. The origin of this receptor is a man aged 40-49 years with acute or convalescent COVID-19. This sequence joins TRBV19 and TRBJ1-6; 7 bases are a match to TRBD1. The source material was peripheral blood. The CDR3 here is CASSGRQGHNSPLHF. For the CDR3, the DNA is TGTGCCAGTAGTGGGCGACAGGGACATAATTCACCCCTCCACTTT.